Listed below are T cell receptor beta chains from one sample, sequenced in a study of response to subunit inactivated influenza vaccine. TCRdb re-called the RT-PCR reads with MiXCR, one entry per CDR3 protein. The table records 500,000 to 750,000 distinct CDR3 sequences, approximately 15% of them present only once. The starting material was PBMCs from blood, obtained about 12 days after vaccination. The receptor set was obtained from a man aged 45-65 years who received an inactivated influenza vaccine. CDR3s include the opening cysteine and the closing phenylalanine or tryptophan. Fields, in order: D gene, clone size, J gene, V gene, CDR3 DNA, CDR3 protein. D genes are given only for firm matches. Expanded clones get a size class; other rows say once, few or many, or leave the size out.

TRBD2	.	TRBJ2-1	TRBV20-1	TGCAGTGCTAGGGGGACTAGCGGGAACCACAATGAGCAGTTCTTC	CSARGTSGNHNEQFF
.	.	TRBJ2-2	TRBV10-3	TGTGCCATCAGGAGCACCGGGGAGCTGTTTTTT	CAIRSTGELFF
.	.	TRBJ1-1	TRBV5-5	TGTGCCAGCAGCTTGTACGGGGCGAACACTGAAGCTTTCTTT	CASSLYGANTEAFF
TRBD1	few	TRBJ1-4	TRBV4-1	TGCGCCAGCAGCCAAGAAGATGGACAGGGGAGGAAACTGTTTTTT	CASSQEDGQGRKLFF
.	.	TRBJ2-5	TRBV30	TGTGCCTGGGACCCTAAGGTTTTTTGCCAAGAGACCCAGTACTTC	CAWDPKVFCQETQYF
.	.	TRBJ2-3	TRBV5-1	TGCGCCAGCACCTCTATCGGGGGAGCGAGCACAGATACGCAGTATTTT	CASTSIGGASTDTQYF
.	.	TRBJ2-1	TRBV20-1	TGCAGTGCTAGCCTGGTGGTGGATGAGCAGTTCTTC	CSASLVVDEQFF
.	.	TRBJ1-4	TRBV20-1	TGCAGTGCTCGTGGGGAACGCCGTAATGAAAAACTGTTTTTT	CSARGERRNEKLFF
.	.	TRBJ1-3	TRBV7-9	TGTGCCAGCAGCTTAGCGGGGATTGGAAACACCATATATTTT	CASSLAGIGNTIYF
.	few	TRBJ1-2	TRBV4-1	TGCGCCAGCAGCCAAACATCCAGGGGTGGGACTTACTATGGCTACACCTTC	CASSQTSRGGTYYGYTF
.	few	TRBJ2-4	TRBV28	TGTGCCAGCAGTTCCAGGGACGCTGGTAAAAACATTCAGTACTTC	CASSSRDAGKNIQYF
.	.	TRBJ1-5	TRBV3-1	TGTGCCAGCAGCCATTCGGGTTGGAGCAATCAGCCCCAGCATTTT	CASSHSGWSNQPQHF
TRBD1	.	TRBJ1-5	TRBV20-1	TGCAGTGCTGGATACGGGACAGGGGGCGGCAATCAGCCCCAGCATTTT	CSAGYGTGGGNQPQHF
TRBD2	few	TRBJ2-5	TRBV29-1	TGCAGCTTAACGGGACTAGCGGGATTTCGGGAGACCCAGTACTTC	CSLTGLAGFRETQYF
.	.	TRBJ1-1	TRBV11-2	TGTGCCAGCAGCTTAGATCTCTTTGGAGGCAAAAACACTGAAGCTTTCTTT	CASSLDLFGGKNTEAFF
TRBD1	.	TRBJ1-1	TRBV7-2	TGTGCCAGCAGCTTAGTATGGACAGGGGACACTGAAGCTTTCTTT	CASSLVWTGDTEAFF
.	.	TRBJ2-1	TRBV6-1	TGTGCCAGCCGACCCCGGCAGGGGTACTACAATGAGCAGTTCTTC	CASRPRQGYYNEQFF
.	few	TRBJ2-7	TRBV7-2	TGTGCCAGCAGCCCCGCGGAGAGGACTACCTACGAGCAGTACTTC	CASSPAERTTYEQYF
TRBD1	few	TRBJ2-5	TRBV15	TGTGCCACCAGCAGAGGGACAGGGGGCGTCGGGGAGACCCAGTACTTC	CATSRGTGGVGETQYF
.	.	TRBJ2-7	TRBV18	TGTGCCAGCTCACCAGGGGCAGGCCGATACGAGCAGTACTTC	CASSPGAGRYEQYF
.	many	TRBJ1-1	TRBV29-1	TGCAGCGCCGGGACGGTGAACACTGAAGCTTTCTTT	CSAGTVNTEAFF
.	.	TRBJ1-3	TRBV30	TGTGCCTGGAGCCCCAAACAGGAAAACACCATATATTTT	CAWSPKQENTIYF
TRBD1	few	TRBJ1-1	TRBV7-2	TGTGCCAGCAGCTTAGCGTTTTTGACAGGGGGCACTGAAGCTTTCTTT	CASSLAFLTGGTEAFF
.	.	TRBJ1-1	TRBV2	TGTGCCAGCAGTCCCTTTGGAAGGGCTTTCTTT	CASSPFGRAFF
.	.	TRBJ2-3	TRBV20-1	TGCAGTGCTAGACTGACTGGTGATACGCAGTATTTT	CSARLTGDTQYF
.	.	TRBJ1-1	TRBV4-1	TGCGCCAGCAGCCGGGTTCAGGAGGGGCGACCTGGACCTGAAGCTTTCTTT	CASSRVQEGRPGPEAFF
.	few	TRBJ2-7	TRBV5-1	TGCGCCAGCAGCTTGGGAGTAGGCCTCGAGCAGTACTTC	CASSLGVGLEQYF
.	once	TRBJ1-4	TRBV4-1	TGCGCCAGCAGCCAAGATCAGATGGTGGGCTCTAATGAAAAACTGTTTTTT	CASSQDQMVGSNEKLFF
.	few	TRBJ1-4	TRBV20-1	TGCAGTGCTAGATTGCTCGGGACGACTAATGAAAAACTGTTTTTT	CSARLLGTTNEKLFF
TRBD1	few	TRBJ1-2	TRBV24-1	TGTGCCACCAGTGATCCGGGACAGGGAAAACCCTATGGCTACACCTTC	CATSDPGQGKPYGYTF
TRBD1	few	TRBJ1-3	TRBV20-1	TGCAGTGCTAGAGCGATGACAGGGGGAGGAAACACCATATATTTT	CSARAMTGGGNTIYF
.	.	TRBJ2-7	TRBV7-3	TGTGCCAGCAGCTCCTCAGGGCAGGGTCGGGCGTCTGTGCACTTC	CASSSSGQGRASVHF
TRBD2	few	TRBJ2-3	TRBV20-1	TGCAGTGCTAGAGGGGCTAGCGGGAGTGGGACAGATACGCAGTATTTT	CSARGASGSGTDTQYF
TRBD1	few	TRBJ1-6	TRBV20-1	TGCACCGCGGCCAGGGACAGTGGTTCACCCCTCCACTTT	CTAARDSGSPLHF
.	few	TRBJ2-1	TRBV10-3	TGTGCCATCACCCCGAGTGGGCCTAGCGCTGAGCAGTTCTTC	CAITPSGPSAEQFF
TRBD2	few	TRBJ2-3	TRBV20-1	TGCAGTGCTGCTTGGCGGGAGGGGAGCACAGATACGCAGTATTTT	CSAAWREGSTDTQYF
.	few	TRBJ2-3	TRBV20-1	TGCAGTGCCGGTGGGGGTAGCACAGATACGCAGTATTTT	CSAGGGSTDTQYF
TRBD2	.	TRBJ2-1	TRBV14	TGTGCCAGCAGCCAAGATAGCGGGGTAGTCTACAATGAGCAGTTCTTC	CASSQDSGVVYNEQFF
.	.	TRBJ2-5	TRBV5-1	TGCGCCAGCAGCTACCAGGACAGCCAAGAGACCCAGTACTTC	CASSYQDSQETQYF
.	.	TRBJ2-2	TRBV7-7	TGTGCCAGCAGCTTATGGGAAGGGAACACCGGGGAGCTGTTTTTT	CASSLWEGNTGELFF
.	few	TRBJ2-1	TRBV12-3/TRBV12-4	TGTGCCAGCAGTTTAACCGGACACTACAATGAGCAGTTCTTC	CASSLTGHYNEQFF
TRBD2	.	TRBJ2-2	TRBV5-1	TGCGCCAGCAGCTTGGGGTCTAGCGGGAACACCGGGGAGCTGTTTTTT	CASSLGSSGNTGELFF
TRBD1	.	TRBJ2-7	TRBV5-1	TGCGCCAGCAGCTTTGGGGGACAGAACTACGAGCAGTACTTC	CASSFGGQNYEQYF
TRBD1	few	TRBJ2-5	TRBV6-2/TRBV6-3	TGTGCCAGCAGAACAACACAGGGGGCTTGGGAGACCCAGTACTTC	CASRTTQGAWETQYF
.	once	TRBJ1-1	TRBV5-5	TGTGCCAGCAGCTTGCAGGACGAGAACACTGAAGCTTTCTTT	CASSLQDENTEAFF
.	many	TRBJ2-3	TRBV18	TGTGCCAGCTCACCGAGAGAAGATACGCAGTATTTT	CASSPREDTQYF
.	few	TRBJ2-3	TRBV4-1	TGCGCCAGCAGCCGGATCGGGACCCCTAGCACAGATACGCAGTATTTT	CASSRIGTPSTDTQYF
TRBD1	few	TRBJ2-1	TRBV20-1	TGCAGTGCTAGAAAGGGACAGGGAGGGTACAATGAGCAGTTCTTC	CSARKGQGGYNEQFF
TRBD1	.	TRBJ2-3	TRBV11-3	TGTGCCAGCAGCCCCGGGGGACAGGCCCCCACAGATACGCAGTATTTT	CASSPGGQAPTDTQYF
.	few	TRBJ2-3	TRBV12-3/TRBV12-4	TGTGCCAGCAGTTTTAGGGGTCGGGGCCTTAGCACAGATACGCAGTATTTT	CASSFRGRGLSTDTQYF
TRBD1	few	TRBJ2-1	TRBV11-1	TGTGCCAGCAGCTTCCACAGGTCCCGGGACAGGCCCTTAAGCTCCTACAATGAGCAGTTCTTC	CASSFHRSRDRPLSSYNEQFF
TRBD1	few	TRBJ2-2	TRBV4-2	TGTGCCAGCAGCCTCACAGGGGTAGGGAACACCGGGGAGCTGTTTTTT	CASSLTGVGNTGELFF
.	many	TRBJ2-1	TRBV11-2	TGTGCCAGCAGCTTAGGGTTGGGTGAGCAGTTCTTC	CASSLGLGEQFF
.	few	TRBJ1-1	TRBV7-8	TGTGCCAGCAGCTCAGATCCCGGCAGGATGAACACTGAAGCTTTCTTT	CASSSDPGRMNTEAFF
.	.	TRBJ2-1	TRBV7-9	TGTGCCAGCAGCTTTATGGGGGTGTCGGGTGAGCAGTTCTTC	CASSFMGVSGEQFF
TRBD2	few	TRBJ2-7	TRBV4-2	TGTGCCAGCAGCCAAGCCCTGACTAGCGGCTACGAGCAGTACTTC	CASSQALTSGYEQYF
.	.	TRBJ2-3	TRBV20-1	TGCAGTGCTGGGCAGGGGTCAGATACGCAGTATTTT	CSAGQGSDTQYF
.	.	TRBJ2-5	TRBV4-1	TGCGCCAGCAGCCAAGGGAGGTCCCCAGGAGCCCAGTACTTC	CASSQGRSPGAQYF
TRBD2	few	TRBJ2-3	TRBV20-1	TGCAGTGCTAGGCTAGCGGGACGTCCAGATACGCAGTATTTT	CSARLAGRPDTQYF
TRBD2	.	TRBJ2-2	TRBV19	TGTGCCAGTAGATTAGCGGGGTACTCCGGGGAGCTGTTTTTT	CASRLAGYSGELFF